Shown below are 32 T cell receptor beta chains from a single sample sequenced in a study of T cells in Graves' hyperthyroidism and ophthalmopathy. There were TCR beta CDR3 regions amplified from RNA transcripts. HTBI primers drove first-round RT-PCR of the TCR CDR3. In TCRdb, the multiplex PCR reads were re-called with MiXCR into one record per CDR3 protein. The sample gives around 420,000 distinct CDR3 sequences, roughly 13% of which show up once; around 5.3% is in the top ten. The sequencing sample was made of blood. The receptors derive from a woman under 30 with Graves' hyperthyroidism.

There are many counts of this clonotype. The chain uses TRBV11-2 and TRBJ1-1; 9 nucleotides agree with TRBD1. The ends lost 5 bases at V and 1 base at J; junction bases unmatched: 17. Germline loops: CDR1 SGHAT, CDR2 FQNNGV. The length of the CDR3 is 19 residues. The CDR3 bases are TGTGCCAGCAGCCAAATTCGCTCCCTAGGACAGGGGACGAACACTGAAGCTTTCTTT. Translation: CASSQIRSLGQGTNTEAFF.

The chain combines TRBV5-4 with TRBJ1-2; maybe TRBD1 (6 bases). CDR1 and CDR2 (germline): SGHNT, YYREEE (reference sequence). The germline V and J ends were trimmed by 4 bases and 7 bases, with 23 bases remaining between them. The CDR3 totals 16 residues. The CDR3 DNA reads as TGTGCCAGCAGCCTGGGGGGCGGCGCTCTTACTGGTGGCTACACCTTC. Protein: CASSLGGGALTGGYTF.

This clonotype has just one count. A much more abundant neighbour one base away suggests this may be a read error. This chain connects TRBV10-1 to TRBJ2-7; TRBD2 matches 7 bases. Germline CDR1 WNHNN, CDR2 SYGVQD (reference sequence). The junction had 9 bases not matched to a gene; V was cut back by 8 bases and J by 2 bases. The CDR3 is made up of 14 amino acids. In DNA, the CDR3 is TGCGCCAGCGGCCCCCTAGGGAGGGCCTACGAGCAGTACTTC. Translated: CASGPLGRAYEQYF.

This clonotype was picked up a small number of times. This chain joins TRBV10-3 and TRBJ1-3, with no clear D. The V gene lost 7 bases and the J gene lost 0 bases, with 10 bases spanning the gap. Germline lookup yields CDR1 ENHRY and CDR2 SYGVKD. The CDR3 length is 14 residues. CDR3 region: CAITEKGSGNTIYF. In nucleotides, the CDR3 is TGTGCCATCACCGAAAAGGGCTCTGGAAACACCATATATTTT.

The chain recombines TRBV6-1 with TRBJ1-2; D might be TRBD1 (5 bases). The germline gives CDR1 MNHNS, CDR2 SASEGT. The length of the CDR3 is 14 residues. V was trimmed by 6 bases and J by 3 bases, leaving 14 bases between them. The chain's CDR3 is CASSPAGRDYGYTF. The DNA of the CDR3 is TGTGCCAGCAGCCCAGCGGGCAGGGACTATGGCTACACCTTC.

Concerning this clonotype: A much bigger clone sits one base away, suggesting this may be a read error. This chain connects TRBV10-2 to TRBJ2-3; TRBD2 aligns across 12 bases. Germline CDR1 reads WSHSY; CDR2 reads SAAADI. This CDR3 has 19 amino acids. This CDR3 is CASSESKLAGGKSTDKQYF. Written as DNA, the CDR3 is TGCGCCAGCAGTGAGTCTAAGCTAGCGGGAGGGAAAAGCACAGATAAGCAGTATTTT.

This clonotype came up many times. DNA of the CDR3: TGTGCCAGCAGTTTGGCGGGTCCCCTATACGAGCAGTACTTC. This encodes CASSLAGPLYEQYF. The genes are TRBV12-3 or TRBV12-4 and TRBJ2-7; possible D gene TRBD2, 5 bases. Trimming removed 3 bases at V and 4 bases at J, with 13 bases between. CDR3 length: 14 amino acids.

This clonotype was detected many times. This CDR3 reads CAWGVAGIEQYF. DNA of the CDR3: TGTGCCTGGGGGGTAGCGGGGATCGAGCAGTACTTC. The V gene is TRBV30, the J gene TRBJ2-7; TRBD2 agrees at 8 bases. Per germline, CDR1 GTSNPN and CDR2 SVGIG (reference sequence). The CDR3 contains 12 residues. The trim removed 5 bases at V and 6 bases at J, leaving 6 bases unmatched. The whole variable domain, remainder taken from reference TRBV30 and TRBJ2-7, is SQTIHQWPATLVQPVGSPLSLECTVEGTSNPNLYWYRQAAGRGLQLLFYSVGIGQISSEVPQNLSASRPQDRQFILSSKKLLLSDSGFYLCAWGVAGIEQYFGPGTRLTVT.

This clonotype has ten or more counts. This chain connects TRBV27 to TRBJ1-2, with 8 positions matching TRBD1. Germline CDR1 is MNHEY and CDR2 is SMNVEV (reference sequence). Trimming cost V 4 bases and J 5 bases; bases outside gene matches: 15. The CDR3 consists of 17 residues. This CDR3 reads CASSSTWTGLEGYGYTF. CDR3 coding DNA: TGTGCCAGCAGTTCCACATGGACAGGGTTGGAAGGGTATGGCTACACCTTC.

This clonotype occurred a few times. The J gene is TRBJ2-7, the V gene TRBV6-8; 10 bases map to TRBD1. V lost 11 bases to trimming and J lost 3 bases; unmatched junction nucleotides: 7. Germline CDR1 and CDR2: MNHGY and SAAAGT. CDR3 length: 13 residues. CDR3 DNA: TGTGCCGCGGCGACAGGGGGCGGCTACGAGCAGTACTTC. It yields the protein CAAATGGGYEQYF.

This clonotype was counted many times. This chain links TRBV18 with TRBJ1-4; perhaps TRBD1 as D (6 bases). Trimming cost V 3 bases and J 8 bases, with 10 bases left between them. The CDR3 is 13 amino acids. Germline assignment: CDR1 KGHSH and CDR2 LQKENI. In DNA, the CDR3 is TGTGCCAGCTCACCTACAGGGAGCGAAAAACTGTTTTTT. It encodes CASSPTGSEKLFF. Filled out from reference TRBV18 and TRBJ1-4, the complete variable domain reads NAGVMQNPRHLVRRRGQEARLRCSPMKGHSHVYWYRQLPEEGLKFMVYLQKENIIDESGMPKERFSAEFPKEGPSILRIQQVVRGDSAAYFCASSPTGSEKLFFGSGTQLSVL.

V usage is TRBV14 and J usage is TRBJ2-7; 7 bases are a match to TRBD1. The germline V gene has CDR1 SGHDN and CDR2 FVKESK. The V and J ends lost 0 bases and 7 bases, in that order; junction bases with no gene match: 9. This CDR3 is built from 15 residues. The CDR3 DNA follows: TGTGCCAGCAGCCAAGACCCTACAGGGGAGTGGGAGCAGTACTTC. This gives the protein CASSQDPTGEWEQYF. Together with reference TRBV14 and TRBJ2-7, the CDR3 gives the full variable domain: EAGVTQFPSHSVIEKGQTVTLRCDPISGHDNLYWYRRVMGKEIKFLLHFVKESKQDESGMPNNRFLAERTGGTYSTLKVQPAELEDSGVYFCASSQDPTGEWEQYFGPGTRLTVT.

This clonotype was seen ten or more times. The chain links TRBV30 to TRBJ2-7; 8 bases line up with TRBD1. This CDR3 region has 14 residues. V lost 0 bases to trimming and J lost 6 bases; unmatched junction nucleotides: 7. The V gene's germline CDR1 is GTSNPN and CDR2 SVGIG (reference sequence). In DNA form, the CDR3 reads TGTGCCTGGAGTGTTGGGACAGGCAGTCCCGAGCAGTACTTC. Translated: CAWSVGTGSPEQYF.

The chain employs TRBV12-3 or TRBV12-4 and TRBJ2-1; 9 bases line up with TRBD2. The CDR3 length is 15 residues. V lost 5 bases, J lost 5 bases, and 7 bases stayed unmatched. CDR3 amino acids: CASSAGLATNNEQFF. In DNA form, the CDR3 reads TGTGCCAGCAGTGCTGGACTAGCGACGAACAATGAGCAGTTCTTC.

This clonotype turned up a few times. The chain joins TRBV27 to TRBJ2-7, with TRBD1 matching over 7 bases. Germline V CDR1 and CDR2: MNHEY, SMNVEV (reference sequence). The CDR3 contains 16 residues. The V and J ends lost 0 bases and 4 bases, in that order; junction bases with no gene match: 9. This CDR3 reads CASSLSIPGTAYEQYF. The CDR3 nucleotides are TGTGCCAGCAGTTTATCGATCCCGGGGACAGCGTACGAGCAGTACTTC.

The chain is built from TRBV5-1 and TRBJ2-3; possibly TRBD1 for D (5 bases). The V end was cut by 0 bases, the J end by 2 bases, with 13 bases between. Germline CDR1 SGHRS, CDR2 YFSETQ. The CDR3 extends over 16 amino acids. In nucleotides, the CDR3 is TGCGCCAGCAGCTTGGAACAAACCAGGGCCACAGATACGCAGTATTTT. Its translation: CASSLEQTRATDTQYF.

This clonotype was picked up many times. This rearrangement joins TRBV6-1 to TRBJ2-3, with 9 positions matching TRBD2. The V gene end was trimmed by 8 bases and the J gene end by 1 base; junction bases not matched to a gene: 10. Per germline, CDR1 MNHNS and CDR2 SASEGT. The length of the CDR3 is 16 residues. CDR3 in DNA: TGTGCCAGCCCCCCAGCGGGGGGTGTCGGCACAGATACGCAGTATTTT. Translation: CASPPAGGVGTDTQYF.

In this sample, this clonotype turned up once. The V and J genes are TRBV6-1 and TRBJ2-2; the D is unclear. The CDR3 has 14 residues. The V gene lost 0 bases and the J gene lost 4 bases, with 6 bases spanning the gap. Germline assignment: CDR1 MNHNS and CDR2 SASEGT. The CDR3 coding sequence is TGTGCCAGCAGTGAAGCGCCGGGCACCGGGGAGCTGTTTTTT. Its protein is CASSEAPGTGELFF.

This clonotype has ten or more counts. This sequence joins TRBV5-1 and TRBJ1-2, with D perhaps TRBD1 (5 bases). Germline CDR1 and CDR2: SGHRS and YFSETQ. The CDR3 loop spans 15 amino acids. V was clipped by 0 bases and J by 3 bases, with 12 bases between them. CDR3 bases: TGCGCCAGCAGCTTGGACAGGATCGGTTACTATGGCTACACCTTC. Translating gives CASSLDRIGYYGYTF.

The chain uses TRBV11-3 and TRBJ2-1, with D perhaps given as TRBD1 or TRBD2 (5 bases each). V was shortened by 5 bases and J by 10 bases, with 18 bases between the two germline ends. Germline V lookup: CDR1 SGHNT, CDR2 YENEEA. The CDR3 consists of 14 residues. CDR3 region: CASSHRGGPSEQFF. DNA of the CDR3: TGTGCCAGCAGCCACCGGGGCGGGCCTAGCGAGCAGTTCTTC.

With regard to this clonotype: This may be a read error: a much more frequent sequence differs by one nucleotide. This chain joins TRBV6-5 and TRBJ2-3; 10 positions agree with TRBD2. The CDR3 length is 14 residues. CDR1 MNHEY and CDR2 SVGAGI come from the germline V gene. The CDR3 DNA reads TGTGCCAGCGGTTACCTAGCGGGAGCAGATACGCAGTATTTT. It yields the protein CASGYLAGADTQYF.

Remarks on this clonotype: One end of the junction varies from germline; a read error may be responsible. The chain joins TRBV6-4 to TRBJ2-3; 10 bases are shared with TRBD2. The CDR3 consists of 16 residues. Germline CDR1 and CDR2: MRHNA and SNTAGT. CDR3 loop: CVSSDGASGSADTQYF. The CDR3, as DNA: TGTGTCAGCAGTGACGGGGCTAGCGGGAGCGCAGATACGCAGTATTTT.

The rearrangement uses TRBV14 and TRBJ2-1; D assignment may be TRBD1 or TRBD2 (5 bases each). The CDR3 loop spans 15 amino acids. CDR1 is SGHDN and CDR2 is FVKESK in the germline V gene. V lost 4 bases and J 5 bases, leaving 15 bases between the germline ends. The CDR3 nucleotides read TGTGCCAGCAGCCGGGACCAGCCGGAAAACAATGAGCAGTTCTTC. The encoded protein is CASSRDQPENNEQFF.

This clonotype appeared many times. The chain employs TRBV7-3 and TRBJ2-7; TRBD2 aligns across 9 bases. The V and J ends lost 5 bases and 7 bases, in that order; junction bases with no gene match: 12. Germline values: CDR1 SGHTA, CDR2 FQGTGA. The CDR3 covers 15 residues. The DNA for the CDR3 is TGTGCCAGCAGCCAAGAAGGTAGCGGGAGAGGGGAGCAGTACTTC. This gives the protein CASSQEGSGRGEQYF.

V gene TRBV10-3 combines with J gene TRBJ1-5; perhaps TRBD1 as D (5 bases). This CDR3 comprises 13 residues. V gave up 5 bases and J gave up 4 bases, with 9 bases separating them. Germline CDR1 is ENHRY and CDR2 is SYGVKD. CDR3 coding DNA: TGTGCCATCAGTACTAAGGGGAATCAGCCCCAGCATTTT. Translating gives CAISTKGNQPQHF.

This clonotype was seen many times. This chain uses TRBV12-3 or TRBV12-4 with TRBJ1-6; D possibly corresponds to TRBD1 (6 bases). V shed 3 bases and J shed 7 bases, with 7 bases lying between them. The CDR3 extends over 13 amino acids. The CDR3 loop reads CASSLGANSPLHF. The CDR3 bases are TGTGCCAGCAGTTTGGGGGCGAATTCACCCCTCCACTTT.

The CDR3 sequence is CASSYTAGGSLWDTQYF. CDR3 sequence (DNA): TGTGCCAGCAGTTACACTGCGGGCGGGAGCTTGTGGGATACGCAGTATTTT. The V and J genes are TRBV6-7 and TRBJ2-3; 7 nucleotides agree with TRBD2. TRBV6-7 counts as an open reading frame of uncertain function. This CDR3 region has 17 residues. J was trimmed by 6 bases and V by 2 bases; bases with no gene match: 14.

This clonotype has more than one count but fewer than ten. The chain combines TRBV9 with TRBJ2-3, with D maybe TRBD2 (6 bases). This CDR3 spans 17 amino acids. Trimming stripped 6 bases from V and 2 bases from J, with 22 bases between. The germline CDR1 and CDR2 sequences are SGDLS and YYNGEE. The CDR3 region has the DNA TGTGCCAGCACCCTGAGAGGGGAGGACCTCGTCACAGATACGCAGTATTTT. Protein sequence: CASTLRGEDLVTDTQYF.

This clonotype showed up many times. The V and J genes are TRBV12-3 or TRBV12-4 and TRBJ2-3; 9 positions agree with TRBD1. The CDR3 sequence is 16 residues long. The junction had 10 bases not matched to a gene; V was cut back by 4 bases and J by 5 bases. CDR3 protein: CASSSRTGEAKDTQYF. The CDR3 nucleotides read TGTGCCAGCAGTTCCCGGACAGGGGAAGCAAAAGATACGCAGTATTTT.

The sample holds many counts of this clonotype. V usage is TRBV11-2 and J usage is TRBJ2-7; no reliable D call. The length of the CDR3 is 15 residues. Germline V gene data show CDR1 as SGHAT and CDR2 as FQNNGV. Trimming removed 2 bases from V and 2 bases from J, with 13 bases in between. In DNA, the CDR3 is TGTGCCAGCAGCTTAAATCCGGCAGCAACCTACGAGCAGTACTTC. As protein: CASSLNPAATYEQYF. The complete variable domain, with remaining parts taken from reference TRBV11-2 and TRBJ2-7, reads EAGVAQSPRYKIIEKRQSVAFWCNPISGHATLYWYQQILGQGPKLLIQFQNNGVVDDSQLPKDRFSAERLKGVDSTLKIQPAKLEDSAVYLCASSLNPAATYEQYFGPGTRLTVT.

This clonotype was found a few times. The chain links TRBV20-1 to TRBJ2-1, with 10 bases aligning to TRBD2. The CDR3 length is 16 residues. Losses at the gene ends were 3 bases for V and 0 bases for J; bases not matched to a gene: 5. Germline assignment: CDR1 DFQATT and CDR2 SNEGSKA (reference sequence). The CDR3 DNA is TGCAGTGCTAGCGCGCCTAGCGGGAGCTCCTACAATGAGCAGTTCTTC. This sequence encodes CSASAPSGSSYNEQFF.

This clonotype was observed a handful of times. The V and J genes are TRBV19 and TRBJ2-1; TRBD2 matches at 13 bases. Per the germline V gene, CDR1 is LNHDA and CDR2 is SQIVND (reference sequence). The V segment lost 1 base and the J segment 8 bases; nucleotides outside the gene matches: 2. The CDR3 consists of 15 residues. The DNA for the CDR3 is TGTGCCAGTAGTATAGGGACTAGCGGGAGCTATGAGCAGTTCTTC. Translated, it gives CASSIGTSGSYEQFF.